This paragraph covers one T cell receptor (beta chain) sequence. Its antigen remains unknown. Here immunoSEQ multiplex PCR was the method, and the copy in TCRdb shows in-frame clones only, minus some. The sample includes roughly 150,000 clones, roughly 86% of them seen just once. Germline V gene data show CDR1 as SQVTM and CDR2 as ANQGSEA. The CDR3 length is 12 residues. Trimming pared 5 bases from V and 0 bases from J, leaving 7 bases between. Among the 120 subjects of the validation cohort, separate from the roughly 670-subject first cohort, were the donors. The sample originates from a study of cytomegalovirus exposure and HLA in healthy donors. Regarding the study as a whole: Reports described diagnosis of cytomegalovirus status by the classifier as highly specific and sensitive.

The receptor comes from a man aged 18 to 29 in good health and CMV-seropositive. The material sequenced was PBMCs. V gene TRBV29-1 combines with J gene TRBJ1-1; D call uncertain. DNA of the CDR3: TGCAGCGTTCAGATTATGAACACTGAAGCTTTCTTT. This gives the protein CSVQIMNTEAFF.